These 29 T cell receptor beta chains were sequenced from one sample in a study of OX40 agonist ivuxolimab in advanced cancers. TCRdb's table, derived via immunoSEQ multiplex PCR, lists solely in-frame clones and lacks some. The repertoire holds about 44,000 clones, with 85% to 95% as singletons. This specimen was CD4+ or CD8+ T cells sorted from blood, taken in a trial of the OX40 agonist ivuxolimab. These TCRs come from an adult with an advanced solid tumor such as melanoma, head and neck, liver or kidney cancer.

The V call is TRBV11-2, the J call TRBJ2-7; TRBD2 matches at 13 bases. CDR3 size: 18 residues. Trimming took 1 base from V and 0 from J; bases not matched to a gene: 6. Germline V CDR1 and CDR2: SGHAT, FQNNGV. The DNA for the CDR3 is TGTGCCAGCAGCTTAGTCCCGGGACTAGCGGGAAACTCCTACGAGCAGTACTTC. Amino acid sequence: CASSLVPGLAGNSYEQYF.

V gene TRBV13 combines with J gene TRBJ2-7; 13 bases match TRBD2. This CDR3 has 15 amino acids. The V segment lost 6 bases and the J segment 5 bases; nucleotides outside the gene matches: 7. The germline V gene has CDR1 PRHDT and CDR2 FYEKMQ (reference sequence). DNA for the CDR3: TGTGCCAGCAGTTACCCAGGGACTAGCGGGGACGAGCAGTACTTC. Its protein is CASSYPGTSGDEQYF.

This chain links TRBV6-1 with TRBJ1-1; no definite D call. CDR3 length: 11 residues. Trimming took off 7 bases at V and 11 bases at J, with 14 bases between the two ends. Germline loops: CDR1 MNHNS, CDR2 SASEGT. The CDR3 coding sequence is TGTGCCAGCATAAACCGACGAACGGCTTTCTTT. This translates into CASINRRTAFF.

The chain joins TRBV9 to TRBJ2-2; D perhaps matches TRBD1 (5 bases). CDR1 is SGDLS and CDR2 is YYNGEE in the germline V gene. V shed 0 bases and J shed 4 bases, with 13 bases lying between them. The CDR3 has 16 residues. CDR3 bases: TGTGCCAGCAGCGTAGAGGCTTCAGGGTCCACCGGGGAGCTGTTTTTT. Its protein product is CASSVEASGSTGELFF.

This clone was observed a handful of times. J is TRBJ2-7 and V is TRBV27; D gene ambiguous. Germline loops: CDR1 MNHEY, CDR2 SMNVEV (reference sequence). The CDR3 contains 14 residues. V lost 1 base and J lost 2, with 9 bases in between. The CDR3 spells CASSLLSGPYEQYF. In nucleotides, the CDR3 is TGTGCCAGCAGTTTATTATCAGGCCCCTACGAGCAGTACTTC.

The CDR3 is CASSPGTNGNQPQHF. In DNA form, the CDR3 reads TGTGCCAGCAGCCCGGGGACCAACGGCAATCAGCCCCAGCATTTT. This chain uses TRBV9 with TRBJ1-5, with D tentatively TRBD1 (5 bases). The CDR3 contains 15 residues. Trimming left V 4 bases short and J 2 bases short, with 13 bases between. Germline V lookup: CDR1 SGDLS, CDR2 YYNGEE.

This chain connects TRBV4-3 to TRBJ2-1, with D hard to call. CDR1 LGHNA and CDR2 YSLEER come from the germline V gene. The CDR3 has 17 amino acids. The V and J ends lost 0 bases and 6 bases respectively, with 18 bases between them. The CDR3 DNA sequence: TGCGCCAGCAGCCAAGATGAAGGCGGCTCCGTAGCCAATGAGCAGTTCTTC. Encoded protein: CASSQDEGGSVANEQFF.

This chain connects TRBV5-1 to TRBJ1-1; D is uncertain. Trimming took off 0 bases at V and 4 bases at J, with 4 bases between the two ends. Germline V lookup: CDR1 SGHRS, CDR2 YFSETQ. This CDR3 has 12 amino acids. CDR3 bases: TGCGCCAGCAGCTTGGACAGCACTGAAGCTTTCTTT. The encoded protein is CASSLDSTEAFF.

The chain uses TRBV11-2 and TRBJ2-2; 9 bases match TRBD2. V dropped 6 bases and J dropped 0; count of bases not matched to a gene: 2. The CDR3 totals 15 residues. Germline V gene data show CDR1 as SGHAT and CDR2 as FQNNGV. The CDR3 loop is CASRASGTNTGELFF. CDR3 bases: TGTGCCAGCAGGGCTAGCGGGACGAACACCGGGGAGCTGTTTTTT. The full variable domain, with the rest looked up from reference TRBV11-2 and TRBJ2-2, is EAGVAQSPRYKIIEKRQSVAFWCNPISGHATLYWYQQILGQGPKLLIQFQNNGVVDDSQLPKDRFSAERLKGVDSTLKIQPAKLEDSAVYLCASRASGTNTGELFFGEGSRLTVL.

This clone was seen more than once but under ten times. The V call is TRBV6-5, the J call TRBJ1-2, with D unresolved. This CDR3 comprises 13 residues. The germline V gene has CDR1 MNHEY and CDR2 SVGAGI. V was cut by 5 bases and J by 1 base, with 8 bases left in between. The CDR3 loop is CASSLTLNYGYTF. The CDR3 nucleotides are TGTGCCAGCAGTCTCACACTTAACTATGGCTACACCTTC.

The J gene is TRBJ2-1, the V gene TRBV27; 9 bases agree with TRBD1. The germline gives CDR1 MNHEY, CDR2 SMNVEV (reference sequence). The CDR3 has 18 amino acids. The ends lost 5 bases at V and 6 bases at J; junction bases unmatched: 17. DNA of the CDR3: TGTGCCAGCAGTGACTCGGGACAGGGTACCCGTCGCGCCAATGAGCAGTTCTTC. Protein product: CASSDSGQGTRRANEQFF.

Here the CDR3 reads CASRYSGGRGETQYF. CDR3 DNA: TGCGCCAGCAGATACAGTGGCGGACGGGGGGAGACCCAGTACTTC. This chain links TRBV5-1 with TRBJ2-5; D is perhaps TRBD2 (6 bases). Trimming pared 5 bases from V and 5 bases from J, leaving 19 bases between. Germline V lookup: CDR1 SGHRS, CDR2 YFSETQ. This CDR3 comprises 15 residues.

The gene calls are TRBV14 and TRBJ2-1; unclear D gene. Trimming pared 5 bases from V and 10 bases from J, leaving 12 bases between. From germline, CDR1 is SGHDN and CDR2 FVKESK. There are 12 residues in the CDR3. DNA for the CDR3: TGTGCCAGCAGCTGGACGGTTGGAGAGCAGTTCTTC. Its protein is CASSWTVGEQFF.

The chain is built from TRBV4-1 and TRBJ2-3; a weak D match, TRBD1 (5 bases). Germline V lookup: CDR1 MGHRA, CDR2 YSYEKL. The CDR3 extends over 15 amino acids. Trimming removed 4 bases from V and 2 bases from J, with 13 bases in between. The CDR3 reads CASSPDDGATDTQYF. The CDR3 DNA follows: TGCGCCAGCAGCCCCGACGATGGGGCCACAGATACGCAGTATTTT.

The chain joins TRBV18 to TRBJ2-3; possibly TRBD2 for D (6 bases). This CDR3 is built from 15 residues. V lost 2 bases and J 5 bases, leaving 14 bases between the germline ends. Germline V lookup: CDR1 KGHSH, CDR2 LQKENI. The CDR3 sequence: CASSPSFGSRDTQYF. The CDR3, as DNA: TGTGCCAGCTCACCATCCTTCGGGAGTAGAGATACGCAGTATTTT.

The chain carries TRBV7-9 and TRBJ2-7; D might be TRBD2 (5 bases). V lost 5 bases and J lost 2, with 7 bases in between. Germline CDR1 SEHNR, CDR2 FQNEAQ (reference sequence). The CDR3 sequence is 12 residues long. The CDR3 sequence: CASSPGAYEQYF. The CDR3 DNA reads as TGTGCCAGCAGCCCCGGGGCCTACGAGCAGTACTTC.

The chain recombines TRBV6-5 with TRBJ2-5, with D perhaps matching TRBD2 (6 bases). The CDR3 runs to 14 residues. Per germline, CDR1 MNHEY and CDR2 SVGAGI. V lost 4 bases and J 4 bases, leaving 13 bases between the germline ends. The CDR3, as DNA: TGTGCCAGCAGTTCCAATGGGGGGTTAGAGACCCAGTACTTC. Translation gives CASSSNGGLETQYF.

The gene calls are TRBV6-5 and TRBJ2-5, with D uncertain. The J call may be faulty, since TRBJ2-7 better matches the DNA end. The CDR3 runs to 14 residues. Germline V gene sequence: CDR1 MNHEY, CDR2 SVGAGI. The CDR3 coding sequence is TGTGCCAGCAGTTACGGAAAGGGCCTCTACGAGCAGTACTTC. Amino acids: CASSYGKGLYEQYF.

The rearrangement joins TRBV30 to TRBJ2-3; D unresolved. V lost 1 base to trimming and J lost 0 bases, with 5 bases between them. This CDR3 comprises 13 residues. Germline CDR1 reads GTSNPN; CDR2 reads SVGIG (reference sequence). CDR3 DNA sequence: TGTGCCTGGAGTGGAGGTAGCACAGATACGCAGTATTTT. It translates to CAWSGGSTDTQYF.

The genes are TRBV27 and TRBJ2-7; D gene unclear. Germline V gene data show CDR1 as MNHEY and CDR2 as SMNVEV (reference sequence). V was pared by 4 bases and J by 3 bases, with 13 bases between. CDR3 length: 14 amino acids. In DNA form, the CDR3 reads TGTGCCAGCAGTTCTAATTTACTGATCTACGAGCAGTACTTC. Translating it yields CASSSNLLIYEQYF.

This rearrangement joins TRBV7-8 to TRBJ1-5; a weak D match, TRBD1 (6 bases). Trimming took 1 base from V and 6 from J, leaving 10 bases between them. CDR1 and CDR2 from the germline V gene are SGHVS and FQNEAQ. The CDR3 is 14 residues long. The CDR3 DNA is TGTGCCAGCAGCTTAGGTGAAGGGGGTCAGCCCCAGCATTTT. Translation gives CASSLGEGGQPQHF.

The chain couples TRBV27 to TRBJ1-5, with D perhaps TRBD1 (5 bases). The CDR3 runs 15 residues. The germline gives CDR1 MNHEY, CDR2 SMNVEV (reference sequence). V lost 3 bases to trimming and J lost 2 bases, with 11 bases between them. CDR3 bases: TGTGCCAGCAGTTTGAGCCAGGGTGGCAATCAGCCCCAGCATTTT. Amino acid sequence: CASSLSQGGNQPQHF.

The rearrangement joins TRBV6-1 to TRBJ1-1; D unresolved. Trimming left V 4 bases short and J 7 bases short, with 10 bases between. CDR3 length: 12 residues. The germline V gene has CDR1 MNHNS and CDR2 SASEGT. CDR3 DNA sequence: TGTGCCAGCAGTGGCGCAGGCCGTGAAGCTTTCTTT. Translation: CASSGAGREAFF.

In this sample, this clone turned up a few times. The CDR3 region has the DNA TGCGCCAGCAGTGAGGGCAGCCACTCCTACGAGCAGTACTTC. This gives the protein CASSEGSHSYEQYF. V is TRBV10-2 and J is TRBJ2-7; D remains unclear. From germline, CDR1 is WSHSY and CDR2 SAAADI. This CDR3 comprises 14 residues. Trimming took off 2 bases at V and 0 bases at J, with 8 bases between the two ends.

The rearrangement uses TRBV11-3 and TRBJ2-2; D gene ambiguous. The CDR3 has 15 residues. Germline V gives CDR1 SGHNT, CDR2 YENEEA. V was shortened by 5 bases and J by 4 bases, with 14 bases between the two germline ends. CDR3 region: CASSPAGFGTGELFF. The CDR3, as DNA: TGTGCCAGCAGCCCCGCAGGATTTGGCACCGGGGAGCTGTTTTTT. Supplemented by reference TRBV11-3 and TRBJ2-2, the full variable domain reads EAGVVQSPRYKIIEKKQPVAFWCNPISGHNTLYWYLQNLGQGPELLIRYENEEAVDDSQLPKDRFSAERLKGVDSTLKIQPAELGDSAVYLCASSPAGFGTGELFFGEGSRLTVL.

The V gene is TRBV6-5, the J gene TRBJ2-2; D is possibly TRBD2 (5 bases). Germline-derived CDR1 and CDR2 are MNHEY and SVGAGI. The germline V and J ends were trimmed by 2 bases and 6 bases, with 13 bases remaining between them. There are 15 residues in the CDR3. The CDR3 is CASSYTDYSAGELFF. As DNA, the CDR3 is TGTGCCAGCAGTTACACCGATTATAGCGCCGGGGAGCTGTTTTTT.

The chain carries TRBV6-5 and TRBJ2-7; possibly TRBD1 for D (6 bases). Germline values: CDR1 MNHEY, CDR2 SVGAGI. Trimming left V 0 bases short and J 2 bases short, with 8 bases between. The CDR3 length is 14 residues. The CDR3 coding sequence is TGTGCCAGCAGTTACTCCGGGACACCCTACGAGCAGTACTTC. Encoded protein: CASSYSGTPYEQYF.

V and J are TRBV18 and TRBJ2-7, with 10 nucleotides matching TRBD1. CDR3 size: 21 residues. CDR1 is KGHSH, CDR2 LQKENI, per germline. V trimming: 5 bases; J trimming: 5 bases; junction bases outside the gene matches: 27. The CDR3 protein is CASSNRDRGTKFSGLFHEQYF. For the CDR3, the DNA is TGTGCCAGCTCAAACCGGGACAGGGGAACCAAGTTTAGCGGACTGTTCCACGAGCAGTACTTC. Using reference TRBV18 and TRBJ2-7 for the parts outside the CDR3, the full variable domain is NAGVMQNPRHLVRRRGQEARLRCSPMKGHSHVYWYRQLPEEGLKFMVYLQKENIIDESGMPKERFSAEFPKEGPSILRIQQVVRGDSAAYFCASSNRDRGTKFSGLFHEQYFGPGTRLTVT.

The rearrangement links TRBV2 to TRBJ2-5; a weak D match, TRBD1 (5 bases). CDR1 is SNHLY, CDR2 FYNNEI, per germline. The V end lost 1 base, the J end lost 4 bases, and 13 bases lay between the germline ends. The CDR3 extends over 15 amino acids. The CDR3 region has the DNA TGTGCCAGCAGTGAAGTTAAGGGGCTTGGAGAGACCCAGTACTTC. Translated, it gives CASSEVKGLGETQYF.